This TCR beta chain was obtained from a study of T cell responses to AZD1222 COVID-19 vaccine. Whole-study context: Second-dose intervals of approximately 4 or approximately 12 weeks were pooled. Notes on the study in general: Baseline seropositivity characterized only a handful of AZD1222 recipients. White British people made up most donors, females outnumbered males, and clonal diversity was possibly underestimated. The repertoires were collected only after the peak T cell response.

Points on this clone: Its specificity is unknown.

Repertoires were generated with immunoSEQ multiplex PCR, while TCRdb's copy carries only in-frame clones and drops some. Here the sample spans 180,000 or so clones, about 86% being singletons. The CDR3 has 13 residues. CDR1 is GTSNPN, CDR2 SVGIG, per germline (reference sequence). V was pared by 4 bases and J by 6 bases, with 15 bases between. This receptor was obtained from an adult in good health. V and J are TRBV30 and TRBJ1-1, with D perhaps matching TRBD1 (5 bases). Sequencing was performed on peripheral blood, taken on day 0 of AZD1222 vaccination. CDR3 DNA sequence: TGTGCCTGGAACTGGGACCTAACGGCTGAAGCTTTCTTT. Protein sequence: CAWNWDLTAEAFF.